This is a list of T cell receptor beta chains from one sample in a study of OX40 agonist ivuxolimab in advanced cancers. Produced via immunoSEQ multiplex PCR; TCRdb's table is partial and in-frame only. Counted here are 30,000 to 40,000 clones, 65% to 80% occurring once; the ten biggest clones make up more than 12%. The material sequenced was CD4+ or CD8+ T cells sorted from blood, taken in a trial of the OX40 agonist ivuxolimab. These receptors were taken from an adult with an advanced solid tumor such as melanoma, head and neck, liver or kidney cancer. Each CDR3 is given with its conserved first and last residue. A D gene is named only where the DNA matches it firmly. Clone size is shown for a subset of rows, as once, few, many or a class of expanded clone.

v_call: TRBV19
clone_size: NA
j_call: TRBJ2-5
d_call: TRBD2
cdr3_nt: TGTGCCAGTAGTAAAGGGACTAGCGGGGGTGAGACCCAGTACTTC
cdr3_aa: CASSKGTSGGETQYF

v_call: TRBV27
clone_size: NA
j_call: TRBJ1-5
d_call: NA
cdr3_nt: TGTGCCAGCAGTATTCTACAGGGAATTCAGCCCCAGCATTTT
cdr3_aa: CASSILQGIQPQHF

v_call: TRBV7-2
clone_size: once
j_call: TRBJ2-7
d_call: NA
cdr3_nt: TGTGCCAGCAGCTTAGTTGACGCCGGCTACGAGCAGTACTTC
cdr3_aa: CASSLVDAGYEQYF

v_call: TRBV5-4
clone_size: NA
j_call: TRBJ2-1
d_call: TRBD1
cdr3_nt: TGTGCCAGCAGCTACAGAGGGGGCTATGAGCAGTTCTTC
cdr3_aa: CASSYRGGYEQFF

v_call: TRBV11-3
clone_size: NA
j_call: TRBJ2-3
d_call: TRBD1
cdr3_nt: TGTGCCAGCAGCTTACAGGGACAGAGGTCGGGAGATACGCAGTATTTT
cdr3_aa: CASSLQGQRSGDTQYF

v_call: TRBV28
clone_size: NA
j_call: TRBJ2-5
d_call: TRBD2
cdr3_nt: TGTGCCAGCAGACGCGGACTAGGTTCTGAGACCCAGTACTTC
cdr3_aa: CASRRGLGSETQYF

v_call: TRBV20-1
clone_size: once
j_call: TRBJ2-7
d_call: NA
cdr3_nt: TGCAGTGCTACGGGCCTCGACGAGCAGTACTTC
cdr3_aa: CSATGLDEQYF

v_call: TRBV6-5
clone_size: NA
j_call: TRBJ2-7
d_call: TRBD2
cdr3_nt: TGTGCCAGCAGTTACTACAGCGGGAGGACGAGGGAGCAGTACTTC
cdr3_aa: CASSYYSGRTREQYF

v_call: TRBV6-1
clone_size: NA
j_call: TRBJ2-6
d_call: NA
cdr3_nt: TGTGCCAGCACCCCATCCCACTCTGGGGCCAACGTCCTGACTTTC
cdr3_aa: CASTPSHSGANVLTF

v_call: TRBV4-1
clone_size: once
j_call: TRBJ2-2
d_call: NA
cdr3_nt: TGCGCCAGCAGACCGGGACTTTTGAACACCGGGGAGCTGTTTTTT
cdr3_aa: CASRPGLLNTGELFF

v_call: TRBV7-7
clone_size: few
j_call: TRBJ2-7
d_call: NA
cdr3_nt: TGTGCTAGCAGCTTAGCTGCGGGGAACGAGCAGTACTTC
cdr3_aa: CASSLAAGNEQYF

v_call: TRBV5-1
clone_size: once
j_call: TRBJ2-1
d_call: NA
cdr3_nt: TGCGCCAGCAGCTTGGCCGGAGGGAATTCCTACAATGAGCAGTTCTTC
cdr3_aa: CASSLAGGNSYNEQFF

v_call: TRBV5-1
clone_size: NA
j_call: TRBJ1-1
d_call: TRBD1
cdr3_nt: TGCGCCAGCAGCCCGGGACAGGGAAACACTGAAGCTTTCTTT
cdr3_aa: CASSPGQGNTEAFF

v_call: TRBV7-3
clone_size: NA
j_call: TRBJ2-2
d_call: TRBD2
cdr3_nt: TGTGCCAGCAGCCCCGGACTAGCGGGCACCGGGGAGCTGTTTTTT
cdr3_aa: CASSPGLAGTGELFF

v_call: TRBV5-8
clone_size: NA
j_call: TRBJ2-7
d_call: NA
cdr3_nt: TGTGCCAGCAGCTTGCGGGAGCAGTACTTC
cdr3_aa: CASSLREQYF

v_call: TRBV6-1
clone_size: medium-sized
j_call: TRBJ1-5
d_call: NA
cdr3_nt: TGTGCCAGCAGTGGAGGGCAGGGCTATCAGCCCCAGCATTTT
cdr3_aa: CASSGGQGYQPQHF

v_call: TRBV27
clone_size: NA
j_call: TRBJ1-6
d_call: NA
cdr3_nt: TGTGCCAGCAGTTCGCCCAGTGCCGTATATAATTCACCCCTCCACTTT
cdr3_aa: CASSSPSAVYNSPLHF

v_call: TRBV9
clone_size: NA
j_call: TRBJ2-7
d_call: NA
cdr3_nt: TGTGCCAGCAGCTCCCGTTTTAGCTACGAGCAGTACTTC
cdr3_aa: CASSSRFSYEQYF

v_call: TRBV29-1
clone_size: NA
j_call: TRBJ2-4
d_call: TRBD1
cdr3_nt: TGCAGCGTTGAATCTGACAGGGGGGGCATTCAGTACTTC
cdr3_aa: CSVESDRGGIQYF

v_call: TRBV28
clone_size: NA
j_call: TRBJ1-6
d_call: TRBD1
cdr3_nt: TGTGCCAGCACCCGGACAGGGGCATCCAATTTCCATAATTCACCCCTCCACTTT
cdr3_aa: CASTRTGASNFHNSPLHF

v_call: TRBV28
clone_size: NA
j_call: TRBJ1-2
d_call: NA
cdr3_nt: TGTGCCAGCACCCCGGGAGTGACGGGCTACACCTTC
cdr3_aa: CASTPGVTGYTF

v_call: TRBV6-5
clone_size: NA
j_call: TRBJ1-1
d_call: TRBD1
cdr3_nt: TGTGCCAGCAGACCCGGGACAGGGAACGCTTTCTTT
cdr3_aa: CASRPGTGNAFF

v_call: TRBV21-1
clone_size: few
j_call: TRBJ2-7
d_call: NA
cdr3_nt: TGTGCCAGCAGCAAAAGGACAGGGGCCTACGAGCAGTACTTC
cdr3_aa: CASSKRTGAYEQYF